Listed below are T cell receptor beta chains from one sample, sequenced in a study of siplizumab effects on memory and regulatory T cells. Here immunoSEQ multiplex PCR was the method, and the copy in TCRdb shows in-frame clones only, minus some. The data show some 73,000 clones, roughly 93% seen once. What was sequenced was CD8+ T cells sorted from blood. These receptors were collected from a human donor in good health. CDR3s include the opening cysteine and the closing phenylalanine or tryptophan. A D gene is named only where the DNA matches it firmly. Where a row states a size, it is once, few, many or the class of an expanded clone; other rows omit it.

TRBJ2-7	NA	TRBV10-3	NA	TGTGCCATCAGTGAGTCGGACAGCTCCTACGAGCAGTACTTC	CAISESDSSYEQYF
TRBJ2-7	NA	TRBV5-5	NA	TGTGCCAGCAGACCCGGGCCAAGCTCCTACGAGCAGTACTTC	CASRPGPSSYEQYF
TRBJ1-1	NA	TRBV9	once	TGTGCCAGCAGCGTAGGGGGGTCGGACACTGAAGCTTTCTTT	CASSVGGSDTEAFF
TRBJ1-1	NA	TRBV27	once	TGTGCCAGCAGTTTATCGGCGAACACTGAAGCTTTCTTT	CASSLSANTEAFF
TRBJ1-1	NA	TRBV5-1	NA	TGCGCCAGCAGCTTTTGGGGAGGGCTGAACACTGAAGCTTTCTTT	CASSFWGGLNTEAFF
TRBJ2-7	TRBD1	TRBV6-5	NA	TGTGCCAGCAGTTACGGGCAGGGGGCCTACGAGCAGTACTTC	CASSYGQGAYEQYF
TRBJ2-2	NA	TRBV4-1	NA	TGCGCCAGCAGCCAAGCTGGCTTTCCGAACACCGGGGAGCTGTTTTTT	CASSQAGFPNTGELFF
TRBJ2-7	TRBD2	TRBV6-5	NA	TGTGCCAGCGGGGGACTAGGAACCTACGAGCAGTACTTC	CASGGLGTYEQYF
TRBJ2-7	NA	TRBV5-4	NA	TGTGCCAGCAGCCCCCGACTGGCAGGGTACGAGCAGTACTTC	CASSPRLAGYEQYF
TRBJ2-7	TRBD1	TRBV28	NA	TGTGCCAGCAGTCGCCCCGGGACAGGCCTTCTATTTACCTACGAGCAGTACTTC	CASSRPGTGLLFTYEQYF
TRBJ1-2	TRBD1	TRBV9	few	TGTGCCAGCAGCGAAGACAGGGATAACTATGGCTACACCTTC	CASSEDRDNYGYTF
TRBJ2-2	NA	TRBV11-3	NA	TGTGCCAGCAGTATATACAACACCGGGGAGCTGTTTTTT	CASSIYNTGELFF
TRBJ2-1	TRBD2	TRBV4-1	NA	TGCGCCAGCAGCCAAGATGGAAGCGGGGGATACAATGAGCAGTTCTTC	CASSQDGSGGYNEQFF
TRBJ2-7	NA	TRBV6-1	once	TGTGCCAGCATCGAACAGGGAACCTACGAGCAGTACTTC	CASIEQGTYEQYF
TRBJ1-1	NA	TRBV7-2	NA	TGTGCCAGCAGCTCCGTGGACAGCGGGGGCACTGAAGCTTTCTTT	CASSSVDSGGTEAFF
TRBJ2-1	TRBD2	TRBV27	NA	TGTGCCAGCAGTTTGGCGGGGGGGAATGAGCAGTTCTTC	CASSLAGGNEQFF
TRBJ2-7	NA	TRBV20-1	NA	TGCAGTGCTAGAGATAGCGGCGAGCAGTACTTC	CSARDSGEQYF
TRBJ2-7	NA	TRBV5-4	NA	TGTGCCAGCAGCTTGCTGGGGAGCTCCTACGAGCAGTACTTC	CASSLLGSSYEQYF